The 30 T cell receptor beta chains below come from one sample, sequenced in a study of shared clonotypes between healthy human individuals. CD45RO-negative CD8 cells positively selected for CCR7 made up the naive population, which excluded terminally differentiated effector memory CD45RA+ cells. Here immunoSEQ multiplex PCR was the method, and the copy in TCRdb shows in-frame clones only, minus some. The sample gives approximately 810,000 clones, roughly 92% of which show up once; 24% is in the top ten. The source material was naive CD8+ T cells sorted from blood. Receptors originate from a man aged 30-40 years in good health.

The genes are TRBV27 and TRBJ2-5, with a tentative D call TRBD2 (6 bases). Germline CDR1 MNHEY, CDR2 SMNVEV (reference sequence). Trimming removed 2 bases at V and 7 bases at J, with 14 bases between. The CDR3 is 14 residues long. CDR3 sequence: CASSLGGGLGTQYF. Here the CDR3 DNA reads TGTGCCAGCAGTTTAGGGGGAGGCCTGGGGACCCAGTACTTC.

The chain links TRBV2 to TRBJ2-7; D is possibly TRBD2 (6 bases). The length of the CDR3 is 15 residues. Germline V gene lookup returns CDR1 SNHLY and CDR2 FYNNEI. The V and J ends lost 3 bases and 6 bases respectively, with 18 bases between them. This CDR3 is CASSDWTSSGSEQYF. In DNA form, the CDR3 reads TGTGCCAGCAGTGATTGGACGAGTTCCGGGAGCGAGCAGTACTTC.

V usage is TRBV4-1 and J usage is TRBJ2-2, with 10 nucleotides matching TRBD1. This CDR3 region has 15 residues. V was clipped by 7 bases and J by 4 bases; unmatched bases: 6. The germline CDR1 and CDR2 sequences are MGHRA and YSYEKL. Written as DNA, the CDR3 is TGCGCCAGCACCGGACAGGGGGATGGCACCGGGGAGCTGTTTTTT. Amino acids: CASTGQGDGTGELFF.

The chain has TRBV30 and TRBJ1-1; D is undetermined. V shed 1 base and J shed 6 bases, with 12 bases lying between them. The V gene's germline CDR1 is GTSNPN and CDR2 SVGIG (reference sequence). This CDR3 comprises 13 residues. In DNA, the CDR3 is TGTGCCTGGAGTGCTGACGGTGGGGCTGAAGCTTTCTTT. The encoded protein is CAWSADGGAEAFF.

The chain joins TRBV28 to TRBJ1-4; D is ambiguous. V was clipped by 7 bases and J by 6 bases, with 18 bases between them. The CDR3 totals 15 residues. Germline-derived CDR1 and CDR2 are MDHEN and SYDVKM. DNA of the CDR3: TGTGCCAGCACCACGGGTTCGGGTTACGATGAAAAACTGTTTTTT. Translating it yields CASTTGSGYDEKLFF.

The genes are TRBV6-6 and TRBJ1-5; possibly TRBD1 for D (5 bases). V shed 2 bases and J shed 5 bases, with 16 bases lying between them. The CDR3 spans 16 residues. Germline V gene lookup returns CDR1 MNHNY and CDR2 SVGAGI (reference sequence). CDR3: CASSYGRQGDDQPQHF. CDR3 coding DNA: TGTGCCAGCAGTTACGGCCGCCAGGGAGACGATCAGCCCCAGCATTTT.

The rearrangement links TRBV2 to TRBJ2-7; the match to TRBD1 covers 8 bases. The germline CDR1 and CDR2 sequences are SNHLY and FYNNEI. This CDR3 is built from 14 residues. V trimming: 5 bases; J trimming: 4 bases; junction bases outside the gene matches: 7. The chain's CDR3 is CASSSRQGRYEQYF. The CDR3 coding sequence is TGTGCCAGCAGTAGTCGACAGGGGAGATACGAGCAGTACTTC. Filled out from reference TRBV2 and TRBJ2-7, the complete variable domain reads EPEVTQTPSHQVTQMGQEVILRCVPISNHLYFYWYRQILGQKVEFLVSFYNNEISEKSEIFDDQFSVERPDGSNFTLKIRSTKLEDSAMYFCASSSRQGRYEQYFGPGTRLTVT.

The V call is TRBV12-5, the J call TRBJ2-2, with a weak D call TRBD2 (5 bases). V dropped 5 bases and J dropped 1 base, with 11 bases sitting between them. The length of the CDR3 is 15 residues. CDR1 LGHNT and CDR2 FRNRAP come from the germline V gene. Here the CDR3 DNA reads TGTGCTAGTGGTACGGACTTGTTGAACACCGGGGAGCTGTTTTTT. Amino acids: CASGTDLLNTGELFF. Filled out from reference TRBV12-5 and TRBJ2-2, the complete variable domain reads DARVTQTPRHKVTEMGQEVTMRCQPILGHNTVFWYRQTMMQGLELLAYFRNRAPLDDSGMPKDRFSAEMPDATLATLKIQPSEPRDSAVYFCASGTDLLNTGELFFGEGSRLTVL.

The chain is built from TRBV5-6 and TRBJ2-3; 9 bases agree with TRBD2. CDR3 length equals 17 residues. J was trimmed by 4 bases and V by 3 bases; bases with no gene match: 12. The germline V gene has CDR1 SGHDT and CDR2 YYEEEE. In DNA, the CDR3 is TGTGCCAGCAGCTCCCCCGGGGCGGGAGGGCCCCCAGATACGCAGTATTTT. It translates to CASSSPGAGGPPDTQYF.

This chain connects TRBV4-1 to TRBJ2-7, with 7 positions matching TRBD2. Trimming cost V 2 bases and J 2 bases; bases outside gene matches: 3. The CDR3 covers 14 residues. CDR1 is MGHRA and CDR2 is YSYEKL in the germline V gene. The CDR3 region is CASSQWEGTYEQYF. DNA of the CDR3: TGCGCCAGCAGCCAATGGGAGGGAACCTACGAGCAGTACTTC.

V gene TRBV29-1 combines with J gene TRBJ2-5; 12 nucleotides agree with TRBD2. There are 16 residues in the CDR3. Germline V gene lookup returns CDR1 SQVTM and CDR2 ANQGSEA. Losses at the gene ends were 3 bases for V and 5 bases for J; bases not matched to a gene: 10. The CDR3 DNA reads TGCAGCGTTGATTATCTAGCGGGAGGGGTCGGTGAGACCCAGTACTTC. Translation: CSVDYLAGGVGETQYF.

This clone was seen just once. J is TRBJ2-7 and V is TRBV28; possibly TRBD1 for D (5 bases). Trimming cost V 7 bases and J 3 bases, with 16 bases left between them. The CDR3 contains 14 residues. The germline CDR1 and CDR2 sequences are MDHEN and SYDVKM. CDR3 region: CASTLGRGLYEQYF. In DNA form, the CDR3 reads TGTGCCAGCACCCTCGGTAGGGGCCTCTACGAGCAGTACTTC.

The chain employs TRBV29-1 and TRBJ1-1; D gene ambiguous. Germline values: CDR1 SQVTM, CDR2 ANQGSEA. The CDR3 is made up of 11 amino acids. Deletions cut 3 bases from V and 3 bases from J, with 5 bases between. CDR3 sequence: CSVDPYTEAFF. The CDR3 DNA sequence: TGCAGCGTTGACCCGTACACTGAAGCTTTCTTT.

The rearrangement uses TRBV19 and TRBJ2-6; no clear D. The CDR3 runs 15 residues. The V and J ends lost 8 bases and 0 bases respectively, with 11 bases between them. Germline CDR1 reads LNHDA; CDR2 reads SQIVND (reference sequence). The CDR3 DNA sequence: TGTGCCAGTGGACCCGAAGTCTCTGGGGCCAACGTCCTGACTTTC. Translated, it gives CASGPEVSGANVLTF.

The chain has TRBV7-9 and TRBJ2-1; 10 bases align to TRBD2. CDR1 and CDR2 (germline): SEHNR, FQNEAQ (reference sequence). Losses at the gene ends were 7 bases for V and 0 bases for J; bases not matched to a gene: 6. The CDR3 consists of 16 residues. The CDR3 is CASTGSGGSSYNEQFF. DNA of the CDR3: TGTGCCAGCACCGGTAGCGGGGGGAGCTCCTACAATGAGCAGTTCTTC.

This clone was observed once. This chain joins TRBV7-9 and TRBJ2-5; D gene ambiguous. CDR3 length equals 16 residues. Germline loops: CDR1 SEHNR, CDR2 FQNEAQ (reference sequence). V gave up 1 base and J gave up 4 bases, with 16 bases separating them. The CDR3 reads CASSLEIDGRRETQYF. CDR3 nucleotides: TGTGCCAGCAGCTTAGAAATCGACGGACGTCGAGAGACCCAGTACTTC.

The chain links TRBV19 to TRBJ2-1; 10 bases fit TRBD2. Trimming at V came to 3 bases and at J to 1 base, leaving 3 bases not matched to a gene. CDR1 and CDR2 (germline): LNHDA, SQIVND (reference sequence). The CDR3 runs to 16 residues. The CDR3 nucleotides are TGTGCCAGTAGTATTTCACTAGCGGGATCCTACAATGAGCAGTTCTTC. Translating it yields CASSISLAGSYNEQFF.

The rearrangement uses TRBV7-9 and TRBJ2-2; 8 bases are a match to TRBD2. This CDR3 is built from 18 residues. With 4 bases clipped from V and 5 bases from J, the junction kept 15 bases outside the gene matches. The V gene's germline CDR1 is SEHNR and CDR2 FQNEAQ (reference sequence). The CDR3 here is CASSSSGTGGPRTGELFF. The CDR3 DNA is TGTGCCAGCAGCTCCTCCGGTACGGGAGGGCCGAGGACCGGGGAGCTGTTTTTT.

CDR3 loop: CASSPWLAGADNNEQFF. The CDR3 coding sequence is TGTGCCAGCAGCCCCTGGCTCGCGGGGGCGGATAACAATGAGCAGTTCTTC. V usage is TRBV11-2 and J usage is TRBJ2-1; D is possibly TRBD2 (7 bases). Germline CDR1 reads SGHAT; CDR2 reads FQNNGV. The CDR3 is 17 amino acids. V lost 5 bases, J lost 5 bases, and 22 bases lay in between.

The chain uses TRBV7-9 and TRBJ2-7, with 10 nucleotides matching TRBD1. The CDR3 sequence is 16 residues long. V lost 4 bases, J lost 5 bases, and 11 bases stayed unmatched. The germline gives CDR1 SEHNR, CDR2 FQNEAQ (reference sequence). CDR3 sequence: CASSSPRTGGVDEQYF. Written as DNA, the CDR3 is TGTGCCAGCAGCTCACCCCGGACAGGGGGTGTCGACGAGCAGTACTTC.

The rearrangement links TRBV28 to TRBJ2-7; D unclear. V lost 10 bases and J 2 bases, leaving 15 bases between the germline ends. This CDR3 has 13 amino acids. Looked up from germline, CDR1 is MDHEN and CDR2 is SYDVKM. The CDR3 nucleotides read TGTGCCATTGCTAAGGGATTAACCTACGAGCAGTACTTC. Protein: CAIAKGLTYEQYF. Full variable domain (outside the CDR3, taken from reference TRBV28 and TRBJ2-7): DVKVTQSSRYLVKRTGEKVFLECVQDMDHENMFWYRQDPGLGLRLIYFSYDVKMKEKGDIPEGYSVSREKKERFSLILESASTNQTSMYLCAIAKGLTYEQYFGPGTRLTVT.

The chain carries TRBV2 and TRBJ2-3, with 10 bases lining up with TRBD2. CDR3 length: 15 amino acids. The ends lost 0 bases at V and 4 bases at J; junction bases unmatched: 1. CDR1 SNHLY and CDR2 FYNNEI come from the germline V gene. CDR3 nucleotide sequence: TGTGCCAGCAGTGAAGCCCTAGCGGGAGCAGATACGCAGTATTTT. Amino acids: CASSEALAGADTQYF.

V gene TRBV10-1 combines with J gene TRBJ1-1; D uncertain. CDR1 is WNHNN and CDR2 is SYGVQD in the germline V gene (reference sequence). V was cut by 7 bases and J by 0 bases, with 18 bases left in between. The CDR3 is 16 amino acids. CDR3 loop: CASTYQASTVNTEAFF. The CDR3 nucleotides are TGCGCCAGCACTTACCAGGCTTCCACAGTGAACACTGAAGCTTTCTTT.

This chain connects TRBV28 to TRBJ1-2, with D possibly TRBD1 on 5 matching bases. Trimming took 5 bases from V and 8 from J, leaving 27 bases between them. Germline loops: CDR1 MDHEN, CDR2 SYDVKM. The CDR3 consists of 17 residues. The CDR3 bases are TGTGCCAGCAGTAAACGAGGTACCAGGGTCGAGACTAGAGGCTACACCTTC. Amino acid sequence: CASSKRGTRVETRGYTF.

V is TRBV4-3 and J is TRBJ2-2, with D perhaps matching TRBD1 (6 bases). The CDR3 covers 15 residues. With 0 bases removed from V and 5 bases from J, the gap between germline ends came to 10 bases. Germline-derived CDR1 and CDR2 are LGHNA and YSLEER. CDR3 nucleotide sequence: TGCGCCAGCAGCCAAGAAAGGACAGTTACCGGGGAGCTGTTTTTT. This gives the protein CASSQERTVTGELFF.

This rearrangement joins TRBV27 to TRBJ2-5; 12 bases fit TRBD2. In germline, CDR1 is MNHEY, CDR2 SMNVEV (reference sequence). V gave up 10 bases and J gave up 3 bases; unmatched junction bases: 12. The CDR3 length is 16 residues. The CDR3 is CATGRLAGGPKETQYF. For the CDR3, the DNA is TGTGCCACCGGACGGCTAGCGGGAGGGCCGAAAGAGACCCAGTACTTC.

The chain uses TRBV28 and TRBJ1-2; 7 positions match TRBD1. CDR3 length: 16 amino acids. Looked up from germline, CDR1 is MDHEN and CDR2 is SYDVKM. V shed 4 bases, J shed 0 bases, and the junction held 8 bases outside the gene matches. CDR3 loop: CASSSPQGEANYGYTF. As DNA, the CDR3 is TGTGCCAGCAGTTCGCCCCAGGGGGAGGCTAACTATGGCTACACCTTC.

CDR3 region: CASSDWDWTYEQYF. CDR3 bases: TGTGCCAGCAGCGACTGGGACTGGACCTACGAGCAGTACTTC. This rearrangement joins TRBV28 to TRBJ2-7; maybe TRBD2 (6 bases). With 6 bases removed from V and 2 bases from J, the gap between germline ends came to 14 bases. CDR1 is MDHEN and CDR2 is SYDVKM in the germline V gene. The CDR3 sequence is 14 residues long.

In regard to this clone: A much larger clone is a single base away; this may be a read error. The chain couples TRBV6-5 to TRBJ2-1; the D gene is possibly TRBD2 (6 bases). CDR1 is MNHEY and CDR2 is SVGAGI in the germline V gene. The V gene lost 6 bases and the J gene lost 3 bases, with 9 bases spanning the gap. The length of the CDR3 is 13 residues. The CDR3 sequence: CASSVTSYNEQFF. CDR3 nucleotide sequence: TGTGCCAGCAGCGTGACTAGCTACAATGAGCAGTTCTTC.

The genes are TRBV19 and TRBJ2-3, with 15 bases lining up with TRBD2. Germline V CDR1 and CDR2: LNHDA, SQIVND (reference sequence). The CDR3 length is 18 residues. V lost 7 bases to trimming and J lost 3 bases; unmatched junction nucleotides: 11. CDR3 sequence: CASTYGLAGGHLTDTQYF. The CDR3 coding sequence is TGTGCCAGTACCTACGGACTAGCGGGAGGGCACTTGACAGATACGCAGTATTTT.